Below are 23 T cell receptor beta chains sequenced from a single sample in a study of CD8 T cells in ankylosing spondylitis. Findings of the study overall: Typical of ankylosing spondylitis blood, it appeared, was a TCR beta motif of about eight highly homologous variants.

TCRdb itself ran the 5' RACE reads through MiXCR, one entry per CDR3 protein. The sample contains 470,000 or so distinct CDR3 sequences, about 24% of which appear only once. For these TCRs, the target antigens are not known. Sequencing was carried out using blood, either unsorted or a sorted T cell fraction (not recorded which). The receptors were sampled from a male donor with ankylosing spondylitis.

V usage is TRBV7-2 and J usage is TRBJ2-3; D call uncertain. Trimming left V 1 base short and J 2 bases short, with 7 bases between. Germline V CDR1 and CDR2: SGHTA, FQGNSA. CDR3 size: 14 residues. Here the CDR3 DNA reads TGTGCCAGCAGCTTAGACGGTAACACAGATACGCAGTATTTT. It is translated as CASSLDGNTDTQYF.

This chain connects TRBV20-1 to TRBJ2-3; a possible D gene is TRBD2 (6 bases). V lost 6 bases and J 2 bases, leaving 18 bases between the germline ends. The CDR3 loop spans 15 amino acids. Germline lookup yields CDR1 DFQATT and CDR2 SNEGSKA (reference sequence). Written as DNA, the CDR3 is TGCAGTGCCCCCCGCTACGGGAGCCCCACAGATACGCAGTATTTT. Its protein product is CSAPRYGSPTDTQYF.

This clonotype occurred many times. This chain links TRBV20-1 with TRBJ2-1, with a tentative D call TRBD2 (6 bases). The V gene lost 1 base and the J gene lost 7 bases, with 17 bases spanning the gap. The CDR3 totals 15 residues. Germline V gives CDR1 DFQATT, CDR2 SNEGSKA (reference sequence). The CDR3 region has the DNA TGCAGTGCTAGAGGGCTGGGGGGAGAGGGGAATGAGCAGTTCTTC. Protein product: CSARGLGGEGNEQFF.

This rearrangement joins TRBV18 to TRBJ1-2; D might be TRBD1 (6 bases). The V gene's germline CDR1 is KGHSH and CDR2 LQKENI. The CDR3 sequence is 16 residues long. The V end lost 4 bases, the J end lost 5 bases, and 20 bases lay between the germline ends. The CDR3 coding sequence is TGTGCCAGCTCACTAGAGACAGGACCTACGGGATATGGCTACACCTTC. Translating gives CASSLETGPTGYGYTF. The full variable domain, in which reference TRBV18 and TRBJ1-2 provide the parts outside the CDR3, is NAGVMQNPRHLVRRRGQEARLRCSPMKGHSHVYWYRQLPEEGLKFMVYLQKENIIDESGMPKERFSAEFPKEGPSILRIQQVVRGDSAAYFCASSLETGPTGYGYTFGSGTRLTVV.

This chain links TRBV12-3 or TRBV12-4 with TRBJ1-6, with 7 bases matching TRBD1. J lost 5 bases, V lost 6 bases, and 7 bases had no gene match. The CDR3 length is 15 residues. CDR3 amino acids: CASSRVTGDNSPLHF. CDR3 DNA: TGTGCCAGCAGCCGCGTCACAGGGGATAATTCACCCCTCCACTTT.

The chain couples TRBV3-1 to TRBJ1-1; D not resolved. V was cut by 2 bases and J by 1 base, with 8 bases left in between. CDR1 and CDR2 (germline): LGHDT, YNNKEL (reference sequence). This CDR3 has 14 amino acids. The CDR3, as DNA: TGTGCCAGCAGCCAATTCCTCAAGAACACTGAAGCTTTCTTT. Amino acids: CASSQFLKNTEAFF.

This chain links TRBV20-1 with TRBJ2-2; 8 bases fit TRBD1. V lost 5 bases and J lost 0; bases outside the gene matches: 5. Germline V gives CDR1 DFQATT, CDR2 SNEGSKA (reference sequence). The CDR3 has 15 residues. The CDR3 loop reads CSARQGLANTGELFF. The CDR3 DNA follows: TGCAGTGCTCGACAGGGGCTCGCGAACACCGGGGAGCTGTTTTTT.

CDR3 protein: CATSGRAETQYF. The CDR3 DNA follows: TGTGCCACCAGTGGCCGGGCAGAGACCCAGTACTTC. The chain links TRBV24-1 to TRBJ2-5, with D uncertain. The CDR3 totals 12 residues. The V and J ends lost 5 bases and 4 bases respectively, with 7 bases between them. CDR1 and CDR2 from the germline V gene are KGHDR and SFDVKD.

At least ten counts were recorded for this clonotype. The chain is built from TRBV28 and TRBJ1-5; a possible D gene is TRBD1 (5 bases). Germline-derived CDR1 and CDR2 are MDHEN and SYDVKM. This CDR3 region has 14 residues. Trimming removed 6 bases from V and 1 base from J, with 10 bases in between. CDR3 in amino acids: CASRWDLSNQPQHF. CDR3 in DNA: TGTGCCAGCAGGTGGGACCTAAGCAATCAGCCCCAGCATTTT.

The rearrangement links TRBV24-1 to TRBJ2-1, with D possibly matching TRBD1 (6 bases). CDR1 and CDR2 from the germline V gene are KGHDR and SFDVKD. Trimming stripped 3 bases from V and 2 bases from J, with 13 bases between. The CDR3 covers 16 residues. The CDR3 nucleotides are TGTGCCACCAGTGATCCCTCCGGGACACCCTACAATGAGCAGTTCTTC. It specifies CATSDPSGTPYNEQFF.

This clonotype was observed a few times. The chain links TRBV11-3 to TRBJ1-6; no reliable D call. V was clipped by 5 bases and J by 8 bases, with 13 bases between them. CDR3 size: 14 residues. The germline V gene encodes CDR1 SGHNT and CDR2 YENEEA. CDR3 in amino acids: CASSKRGPDSPLHF. The CDR3 nucleotides read TGTGCCAGCAGCAAACGGGGTCCAGATTCACCCCTCCACTTT.

The V and J genes are TRBV5-1 and TRBJ2-1; D ambiguous. Germline V CDR1 and CDR2: SGHRS, YFSETQ. The CDR3 spans 15 residues. The V end lost 0 bases, the J end lost 4 bases, and 11 bases lay between the germline ends. The CDR3 DNA follows: TGCGCCAGCAGCTTGGGAGGAAACCTTTACAATGAGCAGTTCTTC. Translating gives CASSLGGNLYNEQFF.

J is TRBJ2-1 and V is TRBV3-1, with a weak D call TRBD2 (5 bases). CDR3 length: 12 residues. Germline assignment: CDR1 LGHDT and CDR2 YNNKEL (reference sequence). V was trimmed by 8 bases and J by 7 bases, leaving 12 bases between them. The CDR3 DNA reads TGTGCCAGCCGCGGACTCACTAATGAGCAGTTCTTC. Amino acid sequence: CASRGLTNEQFF.

CDR3 in DNA: TGTGCCAGTACGAGCTCTGGGGCCAACGTCCTGACTTTC. As protein: CASTSSGANVLTF. The chain carries TRBV3-1 and TRBJ2-6; the D is unclear. Germline lookup yields CDR1 LGHDT and CDR2 YNNKEL (reference sequence). This CDR3 region has 13 residues. Trimming cost V 9 bases and J 0 bases, with 6 bases left between them.

The gene calls are TRBV12-3 or TRBV12-4 and TRBJ2-7, with 14 bases identical to TRBD2. The CDR3 spans 17 residues. The V and J ends lost 11 bases and 4 bases, in that order; junction bases with no gene match: 16. The CDR3 is CAFSSPGLAGESYEQYV. The CDR3 DNA is TGTGCCTTCAGTTCGCCGGGACTAGCGGGAGAGTCGTACGAGCAGTACGTC.

As DNA, the CDR3 is TGTGCCAGCAGCCCCCAGGGCGGTGAAAAACTGTTTTTT. This sequence encodes CASSPQGGEKLFF. The gene calls are TRBV7-9 and TRBJ1-4, with D possibly being TRBD1 (5 bases). CDR1 SEHNR and CDR2 FQNEAQ come from the germline V gene (reference sequence). Trimming shortened V by 5 bases and J by 7 bases, and 11 bases separated the two germline ends. The CDR3 is 13 amino acids.

The rearrangement links TRBV20-1 to TRBJ2-3; TRBD2 agrees at 12 bases. The CDR3 is made up of 17 amino acids. The germline CDR1 and CDR2 sequences are DFQATT and SNEGSKA (reference sequence). Trimming at V came to 5 bases and at J to 0 bases, leaving 9 bases not matched to a gene. CDR3 DNA: TGCAGTGCTGTCCTAGCGGGAGGGCCTATAAGCACAGATACGCAGTATTTT. Its translation: CSAVLAGGPISTDTQYF.

This clonotype has more than one count but fewer than ten. The chain is built from TRBV5-1 and TRBJ2-3; 8 bases line up with TRBD1. Germline CDR1 is SGHRS and CDR2 is YFSETQ. Trimming took 4 bases from V and 4 from J; bases not matched to a gene: 5. The CDR3 runs 14 residues. The CDR3 region has the DNA TGCGCCAGCAGCGTGGACAGGGTACCAGATACGCAGTATTTT. Residues: CASSVDRVPDTQYF.

This clonotype was found a few times. V and J are TRBV11-3 and TRBJ1-2; possible D gene TRBD1, 5 bases. Trimming left V 2 bases short and J 8 bases short, with 12 bases between. The CDR3 consists of 13 residues. The germline gives CDR1 SGHNT, CDR2 YENEEA. The chain's CDR3 is CASSLRSGNGYTF. CDR3 coding DNA: TGTGCCAGCAGCTTAAGGTCAGGGAACGGCTACACCTTC.

The V call is TRBV6-5, the J call TRBJ1-3; 7 nucleotides line up with TRBD1. Germline CDR1 reads MNHEY; CDR2 reads SVGAGI. The CDR3 sequence is 15 residues long. V lost 1 base, J lost 8 bases, and 8 bases stayed unmatched. The CDR3 loop reads CASSYLDRVFDTIYF. CDR3 nucleotide sequence: TGTGCCAGCAGTTACTTAGACAGGGTATTCGACACCATATATTTT.

J is TRBJ2-1 and V is TRBV15, with D maybe TRBD2 (6 bases). Trimming took off 7 bases at V and 4 bases at J, with 17 bases between the two ends. CDR1 and CDR2 from the germline V gene are LNHNV and YYDKDF (reference sequence). The CDR3 runs to 15 residues. The chain's CDR3 is CATNLGLAIYNEQFF. The CDR3 DNA follows: TGTGCCACCAATTTGGGCCTAGCGATTTACAATGAGCAGTTCTTC.

The chain uses TRBV29-1 and TRBJ1-1, with 9 bases lining up with TRBD1. This CDR3 region has 14 residues. The V gene's germline CDR1 is SQVTM and CDR2 ANQGSEA. With 6 bases clipped from V and 4 bases from J, the junction kept 9 bases outside the gene matches. The CDR3, as DNA: TGCAGCGTGACACAGGGGACAGGGCGCACTGAAGCTTTCTTT. This encodes CSVTQGTGRTEAFF.

The chain has TRBV5-1 and TRBJ2-3; TRBD1 matches at 8 bases. This CDR3 region has 16 residues. The V gene end was trimmed by 4 bases and the J gene end by 3 bases; junction bases not matched to a gene: 10. The germline V gene encodes CDR1 SGHRS and CDR2 YFSETQ. The CDR3 DNA is TGCGCCAGCAGCGAACTTGGACAGGGTAGTACAGATACGCAGTATTTT. Translated, it gives CASSELGQGSTDTQYF.